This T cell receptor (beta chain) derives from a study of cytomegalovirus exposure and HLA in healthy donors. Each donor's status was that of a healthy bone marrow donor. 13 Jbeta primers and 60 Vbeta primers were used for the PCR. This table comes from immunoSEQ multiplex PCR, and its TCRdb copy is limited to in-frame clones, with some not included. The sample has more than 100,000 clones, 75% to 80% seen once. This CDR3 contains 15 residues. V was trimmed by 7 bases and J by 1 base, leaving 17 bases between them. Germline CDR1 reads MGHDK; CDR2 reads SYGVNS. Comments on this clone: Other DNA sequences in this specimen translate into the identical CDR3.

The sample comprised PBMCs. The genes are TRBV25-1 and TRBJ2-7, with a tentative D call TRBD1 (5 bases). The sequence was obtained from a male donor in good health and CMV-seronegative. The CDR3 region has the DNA TGTGCCAGCATTCCAGGACAAGACCCATCCTACGAGCAGTACTTC. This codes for CASIPGQDPSYEQYF.